The 3 T cell receptor beta chains below were found in one sample sequenced in a study of graft-versus-host responses after intestinal transplantation. Assay used: immunoSEQ multiplex PCR; TCRdb lists only in-frame clones, some missing. The table lists over 8,000 clones, more than 85% of them singletons. The material was PBMCs, obtained 11 days after intestinal transplantation. Every receptor here comes from a human patient who received an intestinal transplant, so some T cells may come from the graft donor.

This chain links TRBV30 with TRBJ2-2; tentative D call: TRBD2 (6 bases). V lost 5 bases to trimming and J lost 5 bases, with 6 bases between them. CDR3 size: 11 residues. Looked up from germline, CDR1 is GTSNPN and CDR2 is SVGIG (reference sequence). The CDR3 nucleotides are TGTGCCTGGGGGGGGACCGGGGAGCTGTTTTTT. Encoded protein: CAWGGTGELFF.

This rearrangement joins TRBV7-9 to TRBJ2-1; no definite D call. Per germline, CDR1 SEHNR and CDR2 FQNEAQ (reference sequence). The CDR3 sequence is 10 residues long. The ends were cut back, 9 bases at V and 4 bases at J, with 4 bases in the middle. In DNA form, the CDR3 reads TGTGCCAGTTCGTACAATGAGCAGTTCTTC. Its protein is CASSYNEQFF.

V is TRBV6-4 and J is TRBJ2-6, with 10 bases fitting TRBD1. Germline trimming cut 0 bases from V and 3 bases from J; bases unmatched to any gene: 2. Germline V CDR1 and CDR2: MRHNA, SNTAGT. This CDR3 has 17 amino acids. The CDR3 coding sequence is TGTGCCAGCAGTGACTCGACAGGGGGCGATGGGGCCAACGTCCTGACTTTC. It yields the protein CASSDSTGGDGANVLTF.